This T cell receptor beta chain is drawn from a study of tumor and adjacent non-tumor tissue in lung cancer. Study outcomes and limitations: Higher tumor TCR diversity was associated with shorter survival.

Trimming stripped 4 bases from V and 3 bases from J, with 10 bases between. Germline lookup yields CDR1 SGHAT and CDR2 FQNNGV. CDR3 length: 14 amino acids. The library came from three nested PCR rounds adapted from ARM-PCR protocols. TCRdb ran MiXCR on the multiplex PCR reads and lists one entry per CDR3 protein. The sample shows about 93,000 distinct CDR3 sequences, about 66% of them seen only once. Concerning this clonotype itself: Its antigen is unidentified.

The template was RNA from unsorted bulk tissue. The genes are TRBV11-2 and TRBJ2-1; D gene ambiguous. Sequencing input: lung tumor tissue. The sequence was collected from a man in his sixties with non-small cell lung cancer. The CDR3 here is CASSSQIHYNEQFF. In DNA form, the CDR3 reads TGTGCCAGCAGCTCACAGATACACTACAATGAGCAGTTCTTC.